What follows is one T cell receptor (beta chain) and its context. Its cognate antigen is unknown. MiXCR was run by TCRdb on the reads, yielding one entry per CDR3 protein. The table records about 740,000 distinct CDR3 sequences, about 33% of them present only once. The data stem from a study of T cell repertoires in cytomegalovirus infection. CDR1 MNHNS and CDR2 SASEGT come from the germline V gene. J lost 7 bases, V lost 0 bases, and 6 bases had no gene match. The CDR3 covers 16 residues. V gene TRBV6-1 combines with J gene TRBJ2-2; 9 bases fit TRBD2. This TCR derives from a human donor in good health (CMV status not recorded). Some clones in this sample may be carry-over from other donors' samples. This specimen consisted of cultured PBMCs, obtained from culture after CMV antigen stimulation. In DNA form, the CDR3 reads TGTGCCAGCAGTGAAGCTCTAGCGGGATGGGTCGGGGAGCTGTTTTTT. This translates into CASSEALAGWVGELFF.